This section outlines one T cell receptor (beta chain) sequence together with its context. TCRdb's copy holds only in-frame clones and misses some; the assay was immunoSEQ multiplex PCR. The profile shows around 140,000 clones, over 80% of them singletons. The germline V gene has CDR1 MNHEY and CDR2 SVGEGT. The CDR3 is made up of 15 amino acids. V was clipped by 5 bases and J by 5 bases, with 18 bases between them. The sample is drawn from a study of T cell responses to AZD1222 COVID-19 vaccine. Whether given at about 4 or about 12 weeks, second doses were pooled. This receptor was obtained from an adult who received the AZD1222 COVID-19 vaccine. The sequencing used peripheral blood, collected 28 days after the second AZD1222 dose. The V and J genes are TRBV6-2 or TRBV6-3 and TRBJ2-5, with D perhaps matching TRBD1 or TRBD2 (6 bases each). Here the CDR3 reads CASSDGGVFRETQYF. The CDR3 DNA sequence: TGTGCCAGCAGTGACGGGGGCGTCTTTAGGGAGACCCAGTACTTC.